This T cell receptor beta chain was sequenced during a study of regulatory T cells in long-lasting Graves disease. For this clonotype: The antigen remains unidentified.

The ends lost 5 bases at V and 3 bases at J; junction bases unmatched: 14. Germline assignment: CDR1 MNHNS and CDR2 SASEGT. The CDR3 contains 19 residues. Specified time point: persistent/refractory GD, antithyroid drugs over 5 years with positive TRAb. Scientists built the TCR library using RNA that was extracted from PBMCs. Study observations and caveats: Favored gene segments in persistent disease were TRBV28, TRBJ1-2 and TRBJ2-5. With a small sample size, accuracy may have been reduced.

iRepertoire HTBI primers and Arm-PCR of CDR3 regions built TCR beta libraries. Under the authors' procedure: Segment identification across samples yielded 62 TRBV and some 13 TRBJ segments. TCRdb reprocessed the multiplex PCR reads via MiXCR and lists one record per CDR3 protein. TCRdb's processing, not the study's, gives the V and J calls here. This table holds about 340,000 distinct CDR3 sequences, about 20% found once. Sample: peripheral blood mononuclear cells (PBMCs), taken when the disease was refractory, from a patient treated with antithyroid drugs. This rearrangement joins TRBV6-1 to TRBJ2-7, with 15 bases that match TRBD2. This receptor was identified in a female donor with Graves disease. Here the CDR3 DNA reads TGTGCCAGCAGTCTAACCTCCGGACTAGCGGGAGGGCAAAGCTACGAGCAGTACTTC. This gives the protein CASSLTSGLAGGQSYEQYF.